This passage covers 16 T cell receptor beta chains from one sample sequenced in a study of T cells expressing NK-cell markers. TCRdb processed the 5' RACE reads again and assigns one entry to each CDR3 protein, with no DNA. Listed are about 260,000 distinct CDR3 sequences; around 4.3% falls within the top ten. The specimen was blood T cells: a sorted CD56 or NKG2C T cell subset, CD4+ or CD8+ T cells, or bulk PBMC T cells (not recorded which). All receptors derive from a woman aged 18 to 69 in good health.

The CDR3 region is CASSLALGSPPNEQFF. This sequence joins TRBV7-2 and TRBJ2-1; TCRdb returns TRBD1, unconfirmable since there is no DNA. This CDR3 region has 16 residues. In germline, CDR1 is SGHTA, CDR2 FQGNSA. Looking up the rest from reference TRBV7-2 and TRBJ2-1 gives the full variable domain: GAGVSQSPSNKVTEKGKDVELRCDPISGHTALYWYRQSLGQGLEFLIYFQGNSAPDKSGLPSDRFSAERTGGSVSTLTIQRTQQEDSAVYLCASSLALGSPPNEQFFGPGTRLTVL.

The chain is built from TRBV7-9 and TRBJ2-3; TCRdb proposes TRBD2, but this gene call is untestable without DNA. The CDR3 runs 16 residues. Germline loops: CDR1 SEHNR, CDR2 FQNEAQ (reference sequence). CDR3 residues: CASSYRDSGSTDTQYF.

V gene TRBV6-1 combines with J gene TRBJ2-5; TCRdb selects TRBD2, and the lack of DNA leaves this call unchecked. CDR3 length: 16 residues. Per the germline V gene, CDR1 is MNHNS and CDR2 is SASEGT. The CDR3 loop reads CASRLPSGGVGETQYF.

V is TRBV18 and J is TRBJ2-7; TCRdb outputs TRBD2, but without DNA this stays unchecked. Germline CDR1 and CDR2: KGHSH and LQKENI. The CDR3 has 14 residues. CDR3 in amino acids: CASSPRSGLYEQYF.

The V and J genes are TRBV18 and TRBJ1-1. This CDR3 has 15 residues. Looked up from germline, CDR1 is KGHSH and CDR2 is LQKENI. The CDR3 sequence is CASSENLGSYTEAFF.

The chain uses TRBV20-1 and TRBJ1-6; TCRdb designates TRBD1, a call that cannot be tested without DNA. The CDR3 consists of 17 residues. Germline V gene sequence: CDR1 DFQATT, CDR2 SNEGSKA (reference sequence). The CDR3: CSAFSGDRGMRNSPLHF.

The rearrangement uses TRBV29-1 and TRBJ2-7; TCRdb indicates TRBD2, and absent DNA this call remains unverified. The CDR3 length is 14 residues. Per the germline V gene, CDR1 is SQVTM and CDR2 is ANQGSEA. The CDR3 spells CSVGGLTPSYEQYF.

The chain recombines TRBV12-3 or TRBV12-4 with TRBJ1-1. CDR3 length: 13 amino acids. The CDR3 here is CASSLGQRTEAFF.

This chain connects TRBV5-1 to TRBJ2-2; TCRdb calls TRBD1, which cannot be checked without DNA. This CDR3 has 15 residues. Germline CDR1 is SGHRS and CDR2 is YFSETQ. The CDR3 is CASSLVGDLTGELFF.

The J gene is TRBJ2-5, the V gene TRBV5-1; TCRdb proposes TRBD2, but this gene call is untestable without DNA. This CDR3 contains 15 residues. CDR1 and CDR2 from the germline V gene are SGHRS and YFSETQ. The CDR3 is CASSTGLAGQETQYF.

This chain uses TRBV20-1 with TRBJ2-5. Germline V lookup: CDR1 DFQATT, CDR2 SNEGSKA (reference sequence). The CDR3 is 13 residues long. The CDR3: CSASDTQQETQYF.

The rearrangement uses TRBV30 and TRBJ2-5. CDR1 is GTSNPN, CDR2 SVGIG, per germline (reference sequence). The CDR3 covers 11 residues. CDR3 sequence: CAWSVAETQYF.

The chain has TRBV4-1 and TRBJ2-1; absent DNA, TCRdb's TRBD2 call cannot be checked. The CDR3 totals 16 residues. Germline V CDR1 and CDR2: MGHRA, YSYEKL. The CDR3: CASSHALAGADNEQFF.

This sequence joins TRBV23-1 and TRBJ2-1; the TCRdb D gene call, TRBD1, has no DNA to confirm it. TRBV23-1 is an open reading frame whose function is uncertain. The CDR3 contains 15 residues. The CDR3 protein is CASSHPRDRDNEQFF.

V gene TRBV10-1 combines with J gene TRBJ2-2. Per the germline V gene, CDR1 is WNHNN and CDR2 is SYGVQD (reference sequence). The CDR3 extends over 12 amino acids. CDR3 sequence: CASSEYTGELFF.

The CDR3 here is CASSLGAATLSTQYF. The rearrangement joins TRBV7-2 to TRBJ2-3. This CDR3 region has 15 residues. Looked up from germline, CDR1 is SGHTA and CDR2 is FQGNSA. The full variable domain, in which reference TRBV7-2 and TRBJ2-3 provide the parts outside the CDR3, is GAGVSQSPSNKVTEKGKDVELRCDPISGHTALYWYRQSLGQGLEFLIYFQGNSAPDKSGLPSDRFSAERTGGSVSTLTIQRTQQEDSAVYLCASSLGAATLSTQYFGPGTRLTVL.